The entry that follows covers one T cell receptor (beta chain) sequence. What it recognizes is unknown. CDR1 MDHEN and CDR2 SYDVKM come from the germline V gene. The CDR3 is made up of 15 amino acids. The ends were cut back, 4 bases at V and 6 bases at J, with 19 bases in the middle. These data originate in a study of Tregs in tolerant kidney transplant recipients. Whole-study results and caveats: Biological reproducibility was not directly addressed in this study.

Clones were sequenced by immunoSEQ multiplex PCR, and TCRdb holds only the in-frame ones, with some missing. Counted here are 60,000 or so clones, more than 70% occurring once; the ten biggest clones make up around 5.5%. The material sequenced was CD4+ T cells from blood. V is TRBV28 and J is TRBJ2-7; D might be TRBD1 (6 bases). This TCR derives from a human donor in good health. This chain's CDR3 is CASSSYRDGLSEQYF. CDR3 DNA: TGTGCCAGCAGTTCCTACAGGGATGGCCTCAGCGAGCAGTACTTC.